This T cell receptor beta chain was obtained from a study of T cells in Graves' hyperthyroidism and ophthalmopathy. About this clonotype itself: The antigen is unknown. A much bigger clone sits one base away, suggesting this may be a read error.

Germline V CDR1 and CDR2: MNHNS, SASEGT. This CDR3 region has 15 residues. With V trimmed by 6 bases and J by 3 bases, 11 bases remained unmatched. Using RNA transcripts as the source, TCR beta CDR3 regions were amplified. The TCR CDR3 first-round RT-PCR relied on the HTBI primer set. TCRdb ran MiXCR on the multiplex PCR reads and lists one entry per CDR3 protein. In the table there are some 350,000 distinct CDR3 sequences, around 15% of which are singletons. Study-wide findings and caveats: Median prediction lead before ophthalmopathy onset was about 6.3 months with the model. Most expanded thyroid clonotypes above 0.001 recurred in blood.

A NOSPECS grade of at least 4, a Clinical Activity Score of at least 3 and duration under 3 months were recorded in ophthalmopathy patients. A patient was excluded if there was uncontrolled infection, other autoimmune disease, pregnancy or lactation. Sequences were obtained from blood. V and J are TRBV6-1 and TRBJ2-7, with 7 positions matching TRBD1. The receptor's source is a woman aged 55-69 years with Graves' ophthalmopathy. This chain's CDR3 is CASSTRDRNSYEQYF. In DNA form, the CDR3 reads TGTGCCAGCAGCACCCGGGACAGAAATAGCTACGAGCAGTACTTC.